Detailed here is one T cell receptor beta chain. Many counts were recorded for this clonotype. Which antigen it targets is not known. No much larger clonotype is one base removed from it; base qualities were not supplied. TCR cDNA was made using 5'RACE template switching, a step that added a universal primer site and unique molecular identifiers. Priming for cDNA synthesis came from both the TCR alpha and TCR beta constant segments. Library amplification involved two PCR steps, and the second step added sample barcodes and sequencing adapters. Sequencing of libraries was performed on Illumina HiSeq 2500 (2x100 bp) or NovaSeq (2x150 bp). Regarding the original processing steps: MIGEC was used to demultiplex reads and collapse the reads into UMI consensus sequences, and MiXCR was used for V(D)J alignment. Vaccine-responding clonotypes were defined with edgeR using replicate PBMC samples, requiring FDR below 0.01 and a log2 fold change above 5 up to day 15. CD4 or CD8 identity was assigned to each bulk clonotype according to whether the clonotype was present at higher abundance in the sequenced CD4 repertoire or the sequenced CD8 repertoire. TCRdb passed the public sequencing reads through fastp at Q25 and MiXCR, retaining productive beta sequences. Rows with a matching CDR3 protein are joined into one entry that keeps the most common DNA and genes. The V and J calls and clone size are TCRdb's, not the authors'. The sample includes under 550,000 distinct CDR3 sequences, with roughly 22% observed a single time. The top ten clones comprise roughly 16% of the sample.

Reading the label with the study, this specimen's treatment or condition is: live attenuated yellow fever vaccine strain. At every blood-draw timepoint, two biological replicates of bulk PBMCs were collected. A standard Ficoll-Paque protocol was used to isolate PBMCs from peripheral blood. RNA was extracted with TriZol from bulk PBMCs, CD4 and CD8 fractions, and dextramer-positive and dextramer-negative fractions. This specimen belongs to a study of T cells after yellow fever vaccination (dated by TCRdb to between 2017 and 2020). Looking at the study overall: The SMART-Seq v4 Ultra Low Input RNA kit was used to prepare libraries from fractions with low cell numbers. To follow T-cell clones before and after primary and booster YFV17D yellow fever vaccination, bulk TCR alpha and beta repertoires were sequenced over time. Two healthy male donors, one aged 18 to 30 and one aged 30 to 40 years, were included in the cohort. Blood was collected at multiple timepoints before and after primary and secondary immunization, and bulk PBMC replicates and cell subsets were isolated. Overall results and qualifications from the work: The study included only two donors, which limits how far the findings can be generalized. FACS-sorted repertoires could contain abundant contaminating clonotypes from the bulk population, so computational filtering was required. A small fraction of clonotypes appeared in both the CD4 and CD8 compartments, likely as a result of convergent recombination. Compared with the primary T-cell response, the secondary T-cell response was weaker but faster, peaking on day 5 rather than day 15. Most clones expanded after primary vaccination (roughly 96% of CD4 and roughly 91% of CD8) were re-detected after the booster, suggesting that broad memory maintenance occurred.

Material: PBMCs, obtained roughly 20 days after the first yellow fever vaccination. The sequence was obtained from a man aged 18-30 years who received the YFV17D yellow fever vaccine.

The CDR3 protein sequence reads: CASSLGGISEQYF. In nucleotide form, the sequence is TGTGCCAGCAGTTTGGGCGGGATCAGCGAGCAGTACTTC. The chain links TRBV12-3 or TRBV12-4 with TRBJ2-7; perhaps TRBD2 is the D gene, with 6 bases matching. The V and J ends are trimmed by 3 bases and 6 bases, leaving 12 bases between them. Reading from cysteine to phenylalanine, the CDR3 counts 13 amino acids. Left in the record is the CDR3 DNA by itself, 39 bases read in frame from the first base.